This T cell receptor (beta chain) was documented in a study of blood T cell repertoires in COVID-19 (TCRdb year 2020). Background for the entire study: Samples from collaborators originated in the United States, Italy and Spain and spanned both the acute and convalescent phases of COVID-19. The material from the prospective study consisted of cDNA or gDNA derived from T cells, B-cell-depleted T cells, or PBMCs. Subjects who had been exposed to COVID-19, were actively infected with it, or had recovered from it provided the deeply sampled blood TCRbeta repertoires that made up the dataset. A freely available public database, intended as a resource for researchers studying the immune response to SARS-CoV-2, is where the repertoires were released. Samples came from the ongoing ImmuneRACE study (first 160 participants) plus 1,254 subjects from 6 global collaborators. A de-identified subject ID, COVID-19 status, age in years and sex were almost always included in the sample metadata. HLA class I and class II types, where available, came from metadata supplied by the sample provider rather than from assay-based typing. Points the paper makes about the study in general: How much clinical and demographic metadata was included differed by source and by participant, and the metadata was provided uncurated.

Whole blood was collected in K2EDTA tubes by collaborating institutions according to the institutions' own protocols. For TCRbeta analysis, collaborators shipped samples in one of three forms: frozen whole blood, isolated PBMCs, or DNA extracted from either of those sample types. V is trimmed back by 6 bases and J by 1 base, and the junction contains 10 bases that no gene match accounts for. The CDR3 has 16 amino acids, counting the end cysteine and phenylalanine. The DNA shown is the 48-base CDR3, in frame from base 1. From the germline V gene, CDR1 is MDHEN and CDR2 is SYDVKM. TCRbeta CDR3 regions were amplified from genomic DNA using the immunoSEQ Assay, a bias-controlled multiplex PCR. In the original analysis: Within the assay, amplification of reference gene primers was used to estimate how many nucleated cells each sample contained. To quantify the absolute abundance of each unique TCRbeta CDR3 rearrangement, sequence reads were collapsed and filtered. For each sample, productive Simpson clonality was calculated as the square root of Simpson's diversity index across productive rearrangements. TCRdb's version of the immuneACCESS table is confined to in-frame rearrangements and falls short of the full clone set. An unresolved V gene accounts for under half of the shortfall where checked; the remainder is of unknown origin. V, J and clone size derive from that table, while D and trimming were established from the DNA sequence. The sample table records about 220,000 clones; about 85% of these occur just once. The ten largest account for about 20% of the sample.

Concerning this clone: The clone's antigen remains unknown. Within one base of it there is no much larger clone, and no base qualities were kept.

The chain is assembled from TRBV28 and TRBJ2-3; TRBD2 fits 7 bases in the junction. The receptor comes from a man younger than 40 with active or convalescent COVID-19. Source material: peripheral blood. For the CDR3, the sequence is CASRFFQAGGTDTQYF. In nucleotide form, the sequence is TGTGCCAGCAGATTCTTCCAGGCGGGGGGCACAGATACGCAGTATTTT. The full variable domain, completed from the reference TRBV28 and TRBJ2-3 proteins outside the CDR3, reads DVKVTQSSRYLVKRTGEKVFLECVQDMDHENMFWYRQDPGLGLRLIYFSYDVKMKEKGDIPEGYSVSREKKERFSLILESASTNQTSMYLCASRFFQAGGTDTQYFGPGTRLTVL.